Following are 15 T cell receptor beta chains from one sample sequenced in a study of T-cell reconstitution after alpha-beta-depleted transplantation in children. Preparation of the TCRbeta library involved a method that used unique molecular identifiers. One entry per CDR3 protein, called by TCRdb with MiXCR from the PCR reads. The table lists 190,000 or so distinct CDR3 sequences, 6% to 7% of them singletons. The specimen comprised PBMCs from the stem cell graft donor, sampled from the stem cell graft. The receptor source for this set is a human donor who donated a stem cell graft to a child with Wiskott-Aldrich syndrome.

A note on this clonotype: A read error is possible here, since a much larger clone lies one base away. The chain links TRBV20-1 to TRBJ1-3; D gene uncertain. The CDR3 contains 16 residues. Per germline, CDR1 DFQATT and CDR2 SNEGSKA (reference sequence). The CDR3 region is CSARGIASKSENTIYF. The CDR3 DNA sequence: TGCAGTGCTAGGGGGATAGCCTCGAAATCTGAAAACACCATATATTTT.

At least ten counts were recorded for this clonotype. V gene TRBV7-9 combines with J gene TRBJ2-1; 11 nucleotides agree with TRBD2. The CDR3 has 14 amino acids. With V trimmed by 5 bases and J by 7 bases, 4 bases remained unmatched. Germline CDR1 SEHNR, CDR2 FQNEAQ (reference sequence). CDR3 amino acids: CASSVLAGVNEQFF. The CDR3 DNA is TGTGCCAGCAGCGTACTAGCGGGGGTTAATGAGCAGTTCTTC.

The V and J genes are TRBV7-9 and TRBJ1-4; the D is unclear. Per the germline V gene, CDR1 is SEHNR and CDR2 is FQNEAQ (reference sequence). The length of the CDR3 is 13 residues. Trimming cost V 8 bases and J 7 bases, with 14 bases left between them. The CDR3 nucleotides are TGTGCCAGCCTCGGGAAGGGAGGTGAAAAACTGTTTTTT. Amino acids: CASLGKGGEKLFF.

This clonotype was recorded at least ten times. V gene TRBV6-5 combines with J gene TRBJ2-3, with TRBD1 matching 9 bases. Germline V gives CDR1 MNHEY, CDR2 SVGAGI. With 4 bases clipped from V and 2 bases from J, the junction kept 7 bases outside the gene matches. The CDR3 is made up of 16 amino acids. The DNA for the CDR3 is TGTGCCAGCAGTTCCGGACAGGGGCTGCTCACAGATACGCAGTATTTT. It codes for CASSSGQGLLTDTQYF.

Points on this clonotype: This may be a read error: a much more frequent sequence differs by one nucleotide. V gene TRBV6-5 combines with J gene TRBJ2-6; D is unclear. There are 13 residues in the CDR3. Germline V gene sequence: CDR1 MNHEY, CDR2 SVGAGI. CDR3 protein: CARSYLDLNVLTF. CDR3 sequence (DNA): TGTGCCAGAAGTTATTTAGACCTCAACGTCCTGACTTTC.

This clonotype was picked up many times. This chain joins TRBV7-9 and TRBJ2-3, with D uncertain. Per the germline V gene, CDR1 is SEHNR and CDR2 is FQNEAQ (reference sequence). The CDR3 consists of 12 residues. V was trimmed by 5 bases and J by 6 bases, leaving 9 bases between them. This CDR3 reads CASSQSWDTQYF. The CDR3 DNA reads TGTGCCAGCAGCCAGTCCTGGGATACGCAGTATTTT.

This clonotype was seen many times. V usage is TRBV9 and J usage is TRBJ2-7; 7 nucleotides line up with TRBD1. This CDR3 is built from 15 residues. V was pared by 0 bases and J by 1 base, with 4 bases of the junction left unmatched. Germline CDR1 SGDLS, CDR2 YYNGEE. The chain's CDR3 is CASSVEGAGSYEQYF. The CDR3, as DNA: TGTGCCAGCAGCGTAGAGGGGGCAGGGTCCTACGAGCAGTACTTC.

This clonotype was seen repeatedly, ten times or more. The gene calls are TRBV12-3 or TRBV12-4 and TRBJ2-4; D possibly corresponds to TRBD1 (6 bases). The CDR3 extends over 15 amino acids. V was trimmed by 3 bases and J by 3 bases, leaving 12 bases between them. CDR3 sequence: CASSLTGLDKNIQYF. In DNA, the CDR3 is TGTGCCAGCAGTTTGACAGGCCTCGACAAAAACATTCAGTACTTC.

On this clonotype: With a much larger clone just one base away, this may be a read error. The CDR3 here is CSVPGGVYGYTF. The CDR3 DNA sequence: TGCAGTGTCCCGGGGGGGGTCTATGGCTACACCTTC. The rearrangement joins TRBV20-1 to TRBJ1-2, with a possible D match to TRBD1 (5 bases). V dropped 7 bases and J dropped 4 bases, with 13 bases sitting between them. The CDR3 is made up of 12 amino acids. Germline assignment: CDR1 DFQATT and CDR2 SNEGSKA (reference sequence).

This clonotype was observed many times. The V and J genes are TRBV5-6 and TRBJ1-1; a possible D gene is TRBD1 (5 bases). The CDR3 spans 14 residues. V gave up 6 bases and J gave up 0 bases, with 12 bases separating them. Germline V lookup: CDR1 SGHDT, CDR2 YYEEEE. CDR3 loop: CASTLRGLNTEAFF. The CDR3 bases are TGTGCCAGCACTCTGAGGGGTTTGAACACTGAAGCTTTCTTT. Using reference TRBV5-6 and TRBJ1-1 for the parts outside the CDR3, the full variable domain is DAGVTQSPTHLIKTRGQQVTLRCSPKSGHDTVSWYQQALGQGPQFIFQYYEEEERQRGNFPDRFSGHQFPNYSSELNVNALLLGDSALYLCASTLRGLNTEAFFGQGTRLTVV.

A few counts support this clonotype. V and J are TRBV7-2 and TRBJ2-7; D not resolved. Trimming removed 1 base at V and 3 bases at J, with 10 bases between. Germline V CDR1 and CDR2: SGHTA, FQGNSA. The CDR3 has 14 residues. Here the CDR3 DNA reads TGTGCCAGCAGCTTAGTGCCAGTTGGCTACGAGCAGTACTTC. This sequence encodes CASSLVPVGYEQYF.

In this sample, this clonotype turned up many times. This sequence joins TRBV5-4 and TRBJ1-2, with TRBD1 identical over 7 bases. The CDR3 is 16 residues long. V gave up 0 bases and J gave up 6 bases; unmatched junction bases: 11. Germline V gene lookup returns CDR1 SGHNT and CDR2 YYREEE (reference sequence). For the CDR3, the DNA is TGTGCCAGCAGCTTGGACTCAGGGGCCACAGGGGATGGCTACACCTTC. It codes for CASSLDSGATGDGYTF.

This clonotype has ten or more counts. V gene TRBV14 combines with J gene TRBJ2-7; D not certain. There are 13 residues in the CDR3. V shed 0 bases and J shed 3 bases, with 6 bases lying between them. Per the germline V gene, CDR1 is SGHDN and CDR2 is FVKESK. CDR3 nucleotide sequence: TGTGCCAGCAGCCAAGAGACTTTCTACGAGCAGTACTTC. Protein product: CASSQETFYEQYF.

This clonotype was counted at least ten times. This sequence joins TRBV12-3 or TRBV12-4 and TRBJ2-5; D may be TRBD2 (5 bases). With 3 bases removed from V and 4 bases from J, the gap between germline ends came to 15 bases. This CDR3 is 15 amino acids long. CDR3 loop: CASSFGNTGLETQYF. The CDR3 DNA reads TGTGCCAGCAGTTTTGGGAACACGGGATTAGAGACCCAGTACTTC.

Here the CDR3 DNA reads TGCAGTGCTAGAGATACTCTCAGCGGGACTGGGACAGATACGCAGTATTTT. Translated: CSARDTLSGTGTDTQYF. The gene calls are TRBV20-1 and TRBJ2-3, with 7 bases lining up with TRBD2. CDR1 is DFQATT, CDR2 SNEGSKA, per germline (reference sequence). The CDR3 spans 17 residues. Trimming took 0 bases from V and 3 from J; bases not matched to a gene: 12.